This T cell receptor beta chain appears in the sequencing data of a study of T cell responses to AZD1222 COVID-19 vaccine. Study-level findings and limits: Spike-specific TCRs gained breadth and depth after people received two AZD1222 doses.

As concerns this clone: Its antigen is still unknown.

Germline V gene lookup returns CDR1 MNHEY and CDR2 SVGEGT. This CDR3 is 11 amino acids long. Between the trimmed V and J ends, which lost 4 bases and 10 bases, there was a span of 9 bases. The table came from immunoSEQ multiplex PCR; TCRdb's copy has only in-frame clones and leaves some out. The table lists over 150,000 clones, just under 95% of them singletons. The sequence was collected from an adult who received the MenACWY meningococcal vaccine as a control. The chain links TRBV6-2 or TRBV6-3 to TRBJ2-3; the D gene is possibly TRBD2 (5 bases). The sample here was peripheral blood, taken 28 days after the second dose of the MenACWY control vaccine. The CDR3 loop reads CASSSTGSQYF. The CDR3 DNA sequence: TGTGCCAGCAGTTCCACGGGGTCGCAGTATTTT.